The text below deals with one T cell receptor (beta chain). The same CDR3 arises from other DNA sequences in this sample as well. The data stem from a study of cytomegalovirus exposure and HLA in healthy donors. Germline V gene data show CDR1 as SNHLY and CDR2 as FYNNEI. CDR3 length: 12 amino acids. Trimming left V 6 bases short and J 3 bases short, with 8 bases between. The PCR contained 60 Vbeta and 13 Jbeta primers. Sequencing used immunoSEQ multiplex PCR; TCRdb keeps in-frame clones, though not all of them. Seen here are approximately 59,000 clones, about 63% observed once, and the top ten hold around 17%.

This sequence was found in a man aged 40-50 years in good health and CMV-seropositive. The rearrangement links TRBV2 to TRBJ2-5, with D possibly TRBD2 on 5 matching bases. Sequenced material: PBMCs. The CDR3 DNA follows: TGTGCCAGCAGGGCCGGGGAAGAGACCCAGTACTTC. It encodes CASRAGEETQYF.